Each of the 25 T cell receptor beta chains below was sequenced from the same sample in a study of T cell responses to AZD1222 COVID-19 vaccine (dated by TCRdb to the early 2020s). Per the publication, the time point label means: baseline before first vaccination. Preparation of the library involved the immunoSEQ multiplex PCR assay. Drawn from immuneACCESS, this table holds only the in-frame rearrangements with V and J called that TCRdb kept. Clones are partly lost; checked studies trace under half to an unresolved V gene and leave the rest unexplained. The sample table records about 120,000 clones; 70% to 90% of these occur just once. Over 8.5% of the sample is in the top ten clones. The starting material was peripheral blood, obtained on day 0 of AZD1222 vaccination. The receptors originated from an adult in good health.

This chain joins TRBV4-3 and TRBJ2-2; TRBD2 matches 10 bases. The length of the CDR3 is 20 residues. The ends lost 0 bases at V and 4 bases at J; junction bases unmatched: 14. CDR1 is LGHNA and CDR2 is YSLEER in the germline V gene. The CDR3 reads CASSQDGRVSGRGSTGELFF. The DNA for the CDR3 is TGCGCCAGCAGCCAAGATGGTCGGGTGAGCGGGAGGGGAAGCACCGGGGAGCTGTTTTTT.

The chain links TRBV4-3 to TRBJ1-4; no clear D gene. CDR1 and CDR2 from the germline V gene are LGHNA and YSLEER. Trimming stripped 0 bases from V and 2 bases from J, with 13 bases between. CDR3 length: 17 residues. CDR3 sequence (DNA): TGCGCCAGCAGCCAAGACGGAGTGGGAGGGACTAATGAAAAACTGTTTTTT. The encoded protein is CASSQDGVGGTNEKLFF.

V is TRBV27 and J is TRBJ2-7, with 14 bases that match TRBD2. V shed 7 bases, J shed 2 bases, and the junction held 4 bases outside the gene matches. CDR3 length: 15 residues. Germline lookup yields CDR1 MNHEY and CDR2 SMNVEV (reference sequence). In DNA form, the CDR3 reads TGTGCCAGCATGCCGACTAGCGGGGGGGCCTACGAGCAGTACTTC. This encodes CASMPTSGGAYEQYF.

CDR3 in DNA: TGTGCCAGTAGTCGACGGACAGGGGACGGCAATCAGCCCCAGCATTTT. This sequence encodes CASSRRTGDGNQPQHF. V gene TRBV19 combines with J gene TRBJ1-5; 9 bases agree with TRBD1. Germline V gives CDR1 LNHDA, CDR2 SQIVND (reference sequence). Losses at the gene ends were 5 bases for V and 2 bases for J; bases not matched to a gene: 7. This CDR3 has 16 amino acids. Looking up the rest from reference TRBV19 and TRBJ1-5 gives the full variable domain: DGGITQSPKYLFRKEGQNVTLSCEQNLNHDAMYWYRQDPGQGLRLIYYSQIVNDFQKGDIAEGYSVSREKKESFPLTVTSAQKNPTAFYLCASSRRTGDGNQPQHFGDGTRLSIL.

The rearrangement joins TRBV19 to TRBJ2-2; D may be TRBD2 (6 bases). This CDR3 is 16 amino acids long. V lost 8 bases, J lost 4 bases, and 20 bases lay in between. Germline V CDR1 and CDR2: LNHDA, SQIVND (reference sequence). The CDR3 DNA sequence: TGTGCCAGTGGACCGGGACTCCTGAGTTCCACCGGGGAGCTGTTTTTT. It codes for CASGPGLLSSTGELFF. The entire variable domain, with the rest obtained from reference TRBV19 and TRBJ2-2, is as follows: DGGITQSPKYLFRKEGQNVTLSCEQNLNHDAMYWYRQDPGQGLRLIYYSQIVNDFQKGDIAEGYSVSREKKESFPLTVTSAQKNPTAFYLCASGPGLLSSTGELFFGEGSRLTVL.

This clone was observed a few times. The J gene is TRBJ2-2, the V gene TRBV7-8, with 10 bases matching TRBD1. The CDR3 extends over 16 amino acids. Germline CDR1 SGHVS, CDR2 FQNEAQ. Losses at the gene ends were 5 bases for V and 6 bases for J; bases not matched to a gene: 9. The CDR3 region has the DNA TGTGCCAGCAGCACGCTTGACAGGGGGCTGGCCGGGGAGCTGTTTTTT. It yields the protein CASSTLDRGLAGELFF.

V usage is TRBV6-2 or TRBV6-3 and J usage is TRBJ1-5; possibly TRBD1 for D (6 bases). Germline CDR1 MNHEY, CDR2 SVGEGT. V shed 5 bases and J shed 7 bases, with 12 bases lying between them. This CDR3 has 13 amino acids. CDR3 coding DNA: TGTGCCAGCAGTGCATACAGGGAACAGCCCCAGCATTTT. Its translation is CASSAYREQPQHF.

V and J are TRBV28 and TRBJ2-7, with TRBD1 matching over 9 bases. CDR3 length: 19 residues. J lost 3 bases, V lost 7 bases, and 22 bases had no gene match. Germline V gene data show CDR1 as MDHEN and CDR2 as SYDVKM. CDR3 protein: CASNPMPGTGSGQGYEQYF. CDR3 bases: TGTGCCAGCAACCCGATGCCCGGGACAGGGAGCGGCCAGGGCTACGAGCAGTACTTC.

The rearrangement links TRBV19 to TRBJ1-1; possibly TRBD1 for D (6 bases). Looked up from germline, CDR1 is LNHDA and CDR2 is SQIVND (reference sequence). The ends were cut back, 6 bases at V and 1 base at J, with 21 bases in the middle. CDR3 length: 17 residues. The CDR3 reads CASSSRTRGFPNTEAFF. CDR3 nucleotides: TGTGCCAGTAGCTCCCGAACCAGGGGTTTTCCGAACACTGAAGCTTTCTTT.

J is TRBJ1-1 and V is TRBV6-5; D might be TRBD1 (6 bases). Germline V gene data show CDR1 as MNHEY and CDR2 as SVGAGI. V was pared by 5 bases and J by 2 bases, with 9 bases between. The CDR3 spans 13 residues. This CDR3 reads CASSLTGNTEAFF. The CDR3 nucleotides are TGTGCCAGCAGTCTGACAGGCAACACTGAAGCTTTCTTT.

The chain couples TRBV6-1 to TRBJ1-1, with unresolved D. Trimming took 0 bases from V and 4 from J, leaving 9 bases between them. The germline CDR1 and CDR2 sequences are MNHNS and SASEGT. CDR3 size: 14 residues. DNA of the CDR3: TGTGCCAGCAGTGAAGCTACTCAGCGCACTGAAGCTTTCTTT. Amino acid sequence: CASSEATQRTEAFF.

This chain uses TRBV24-1 with TRBJ2-2, with D possibly being TRBD1 (6 bases). This CDR3 has 15 amino acids. Germline lookup yields CDR1 KGHDR and CDR2 SFDVKD. Trimming took 9 bases from V and 6 from J, leaving 19 bases between them. The CDR3 loop is CATESTGSLAGELFF. CDR3 coding DNA: TGTGCCACCGAATCAACAGGGTCGTTGGCCGGGGAGCTGTTTTTT.

The chain carries TRBV27 and TRBJ1-2; 7 nucleotides match TRBD1. The junction had 5 bases not matched to a gene; V was cut back by 3 bases and J by 7 bases. Germline V CDR1 and CDR2: MNHEY, SMNVEV (reference sequence). The CDR3 runs 13 residues. The CDR3 DNA reads TGTGCCAGCAGTTTCCCAGGGGGGTCTGGCTACACCTTC. Protein product: CASSFPGGSGYTF.

The chain couples TRBV19 to TRBJ1-5; D might be TRBD1 (5 bases). V lost 1 base and J 5 bases, leaving 15 bases between the germline ends. Germline values: CDR1 LNHDA, CDR2 SQIVND (reference sequence). This CDR3 spans 16 amino acids. The CDR3 sequence: CASSIAAGSSYQPQHF. The CDR3 nucleotides read TGTGCCAGTAGTATAGCCGCAGGGAGTTCGTATCAGCCCCAGCATTTT.

The V call is TRBV15, the J call TRBJ2-1; 8 positions match TRBD2. The trim removed 1 base at V and 7 bases at J, leaving 12 bases unmatched. Germline V gene sequence: CDR1 LNHNV, CDR2 YYDKDF (reference sequence). This CDR3 is 17 amino acids long. Here the CDR3 DNA reads TGTGCCACCAGCAGAGGCTCCCCAGCGGGAGTCGGAAATGAGCAGTTCTTC. Protein: CATSRGSPAGVGNEQFF.

The CDR3 DNA is TGTGCCAGCAGTTACGGAACCGGGACAGGGAGTCAGCCCCAGCATTTT. The encoded protein is CASSYGTGTGSQPQHF. The rearrangement uses TRBV6-2 or TRBV6-3 and TRBJ1-5; 9 nucleotides align to TRBD1. After removal of 2 bases from V and 6 bases from J, the junction contained 8 bases not matched to a gene. Germline V gives CDR1 MNHEY, CDR2 SVGEGT. This CDR3 comprises 16 residues.

The chain has TRBV5-4 and TRBJ1-1; D remains ambiguous. The germline V gene encodes CDR1 SGHNT and CDR2 YYREEE (reference sequence). There are 13 residues in the CDR3. V gave up 3 bases and J gave up 0 bases, with 6 bases separating them. This CDR3 reads CASSSPMNTEAFF. CDR3 coding DNA: TGTGCCAGCAGCTCTCCGATGAACACTGAAGCTTTCTTT.

The rearrangement uses TRBV28 and TRBJ2-1; TRBD2 matches at 12 bases. Germline CDR1 and CDR2: MDHEN and SYDVKM. The V gene end was trimmed by 6 bases and the J gene end by 6 bases; junction bases not matched to a gene: 12. The CDR3 spans 17 residues. In DNA, the CDR3 is TGTGCCAGCAGGTCACTAGCGGGGGGAAAGGGTTTCAATGAGCAGTTCTTC. Amino acids: CASRSLAGGKGFNEQFF.

This clone has just one count. J is TRBJ2-7 and V is TRBV6-5, with 9 positions matching TRBD1. This CDR3 region has 14 residues. J was trimmed by 2 bases and V by 2 bases; bases with no gene match: 1. In germline, CDR1 is MNHEY, CDR2 SVGAGI. The DNA for the CDR3 is TGTGCCAGCAGTTACCGGGACAGGGCCTACGAGCAGTACTTC. Translated, it gives CASSYRDRAYEQYF.

The V and J genes are TRBV4-2 and TRBJ1-4, with a possible D match to TRBD1 (6 bases). Germline CDR1 is LGHNA and CDR2 is YNFKEQ. Trimming pared 4 bases from V and 12 bases from J, leaving 15 bases between. This CDR3 is 13 amino acids long. CDR3 residues: CASSRDSQGELFF. The CDR3 DNA sequence: TGTGCCAGCAGCCGAGATTCACAGGGAGAACTGTTTTTT.

In this sample, this clone turned up once. The chain uses TRBV19 and TRBJ1-5; no firm D call. This CDR3 comprises 15 residues. The V end was cut by 4 bases, the J end by 2 bases, with 12 bases between. The germline V gene has CDR1 LNHDA and CDR2 SQIVND (reference sequence). CDR3 protein: CASSKIGQGNQPQHF. Written as DNA, the CDR3 is TGTGCCAGTAGTAAGATAGGGCAGGGCAATCAGCCCCAGCATTTT.

The chain joins TRBV30 to TRBJ1-2; D is undetermined. The CDR3 is 11 amino acids. Trimming removed 0 bases from V and 6 bases from J, with 5 bases in between. The V gene's germline CDR1 is GTSNPN and CDR2 SVGIG (reference sequence). The chain's CDR3 is CAWSVRNGYTF. The CDR3 nucleotides read TGTGCCTGGAGTGTAAGAAATGGCTACACCTTC. The full variable domain, completed using reference TRBV30 and TRBJ1-2, is SQTIHQWPATLVQPVGSPLSLECTVEGTSNPNLYWYRQAAGRGLQLLFYSVGIGQISSEVPQNLSASRPQDRQFILSSKKLLLSDSGFYLCAWSVRNGYTFGSGTRLTVV.

This chain uses TRBV19 with TRBJ2-4; TRBD2 is a possible D gene (6 bases). This CDR3 region has 21 residues. Germline-derived CDR1 and CDR2 are LNHDA and SQIVND (reference sequence). Trimming left V 5 bases short and J 0 bases short, with 29 bases between. CDR3 sequence (DNA): TGTGCCAGTAGTGCACCCTTAGCGGCCCAAGCCTTGGGGATAGCCAAAAACATTCAGTACTTC. Translation gives CASSAPLAAQALGIAKNIQYF.

The chain carries TRBV6-2 or TRBV6-3 and TRBJ2-4, with a possible D match to TRBD1 (6 bases). Trimming shortened V by 6 bases and J by 3 bases, and 12 bases separated the two germline ends. Germline V CDR1 and CDR2: MNHEY, SVGEGT. CDR3 length: 14 residues. The CDR3 is CASSQGLNKNIQYF. In nucleotides, the CDR3 is TGTGCCAGCAGCCAGGGGCTTAACAAAAACATTCAGTACTTC.

The chain employs TRBV21-1 and TRBJ1-1; the table's D call, TRBD1, has no DNA check behind it. TRBV21-1 is annotated as a pseudogene. The CDR3 sequence is 20 residues long. The CDR3 protein is CASSKSMGYDRGRENTEAFF. CDR3 DNA: TGTGCCAGCAGCAAGTCAATGGGCTACGACAGGGGGCGCGAGAACACTGAAGCTTTCTTT.